This T cell receptor beta chain was observed in a study of T cell responses to AZD1222 COVID-19 vaccine. Study-level results: An increase in Spike-specific TCR breadth and depth was observed after two AZD1222 doses. It should be noted that donors were predominantly white British and more often female, and clonal diversity was possibly underestimated. As reported, nearly half of all spike-specific TCRs target variant regions that are unmutated.

The protocol was immunoSEQ multiplex PCR, while the TCRdb copy is restricted to in-frame clones and leaves out a portion. The data contain 90,000 to 150,000 clones, approximately 89% of them singletons. Per the germline V gene, CDR1 is MGHRA and CDR2 is YSYEKL. Trimming removed 3 bases from V and 5 bases from J; junction bases left unmatched: 12. CDR3 length: 16 amino acids. About this clone itself: Its antigen is unknown.

The rearrangement uses TRBV4-1 and TRBJ1-2, with 7 bases matching TRBD1. The source of this sequence is an adult in good health. This specimen consisted of peripheral blood, obtained on day 0 of AZD1222 vaccination. The CDR3 nucleotides read TGCGCCAGCAGCCAGATGGGACAGAACTCCGGGTATGGCTACACCTTC. Translated: CASSQMGQNSGYGYTF.